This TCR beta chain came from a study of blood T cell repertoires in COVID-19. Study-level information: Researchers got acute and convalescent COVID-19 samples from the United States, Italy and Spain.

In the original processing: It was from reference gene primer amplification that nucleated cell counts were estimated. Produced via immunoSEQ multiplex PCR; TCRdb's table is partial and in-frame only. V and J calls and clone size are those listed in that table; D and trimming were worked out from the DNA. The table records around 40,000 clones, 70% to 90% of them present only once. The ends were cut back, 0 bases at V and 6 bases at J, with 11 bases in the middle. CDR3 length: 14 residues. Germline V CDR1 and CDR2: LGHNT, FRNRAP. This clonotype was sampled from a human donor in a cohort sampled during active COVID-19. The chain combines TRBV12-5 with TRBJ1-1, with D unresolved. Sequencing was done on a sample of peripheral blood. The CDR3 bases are TGTGCTAGTGGTTTGGTACCGCAGGCCCCTGAAGCTTTCTTT. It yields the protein CASGLVPQAPEAFF.